This T cell receptor (beta chain) was recorded in a study of T-cell memory formation after mild COVID-19 (dated by TCRdb to the early 2020s). The study in broad terms: Most TCR sequence clusters were specific to one of the two donors. In a couple of donors, T-cell clones that expanded and contracted after mild COVID-19 were followed by sequencing TCRalpha and TCRbeta repertoires longitudinally. The cohort was made up of two young adult volunteers, one female and one male, who were previously healthy.

Ficoll-Paque density gradient centrifugation was used to isolate PBMCs. The sequencing machine was an Illumina NovaSeq 6000. TCRalpha and TCRbeta cDNA libraries were constructed by 5'RACE with constant-segment primers, with sample barcodes and unique molecular identifiers being introduced. Trizol reagent was used to extract RNA from every sample. Libraries were amplified in two PCR steps, with a second sample barcode and Illumina TruSeq adapters added in the second step. Libraries were sequenced on an Illumina NovaSeq with 2 x 150 bp paired-end reads. The authors processed their data as follows. With migec v1.2.7, reads were demultiplexed and then collapsed into UMI-guided consensus sequences. Using mixcr v2.1.11, UMI consensuses were aligned to TRA and TRB V and J templates and then assembled into clonotypes. Expanded or contracted clonotypes were those called significant by both edgeR and NoisET, with noise models trained on biological replicates. For edgeR calls, the thresholds were a false discovery rate-adjusted p below 0.01 and a log2 fold-change of 1. PCA with hierarchical clustering of max-normalized trajectories of the 1000 most abundant clonotypes was used as exploratory dynamics analysis. Each responding clone was given a CD4 or CD8 phenotype based on the CD4+ and CD8+ repertoires, which had been sequenced separately. TCRdb reran the public reads through fastp at Q25 and MiXCR, keeping productive beta chains. Here each entry gathers all rows of one CDR3 protein and keeps the most common genes and DNA. Clone size and V and J calls follow TCRdb, not the original study. Present in this sample are 250,000 to 300,000 distinct CDR3 sequences, around 15% of which were seen just once. The top ten constitute 22% of the sample.

The investigation overall reported the following: Whether the second-wave clones peaking on day 37 were SARS-CoV-2 specific was not confirmed. Contracting CD4+ clones were found mainly in CM and EM memory subsets, while CD8+ clones were enriched in EMRA. Some responding clones were found in pre-infection memory, which suggests that pre-existing cross-reactive memory T cells took part in the SARS-CoV-2 response. Clones contracting from day 15 to 85 had balanced CD4/CD8 phenotypes, while a second wave expanding from day 15 to 37 was biased towards CD4+. Only a couple of mild cases were covered by the study, and larger cohorts that include severe cases with pre-infection samples were considered necessary.

CDR1 and CDR2 are read off the germline V gene as KGHSH and LQKENI. There are 15 amino acids in the CDR3, from cysteine to phenylalanine inclusive. The sequence is cut down to CDR3 DNA, 45 bases in frame from base 1. Trimming costs V 1 base and J 1 base, and their ends lie 7 bases apart. Worth noting for this clonotype: Which antigen it targets is not known. The input lacks base qualities; no much larger clone sits a single base away.

The sequence is built from TRBV18 and TRBJ2-2; the D gene is possibly TRBD1, with 6 bases matching. Sequencing was done on a sample of PBMCs or a T cell subset sorted from them (not recorded which). The receptor comes from a man in his late teens or twenties who had mild COVID-19 (a few samples of this study predate the infection). The sample titles of this study are shuffled in the database, so cell type and time point are left out; the donor was told from shared clones. The DNA sequence is TGTGCCAGCTCACCACTACAGGGGAACACCGGGGAGCTGTTTTTT. It specifies CASSPLQGNTGELFF.